The sequence of this T cell receptor (beta chain) was determined in a study of early T cells in non-severe SARS-CoV-2 infection. The overall study: Chains were not paired, and sequencing was done on bulk RNA from unsorted whole blood.

This clonotype appeared many times. Its antigen is unidentified. Study-wide results and caveats: CD4 and private specificities were missed by VDJdb matching, which favored anti-spike CD8 responses.

With V trimmed by 0 bases and J by 7 bases, 6 bases remained unmatched. Germline CDR1 is GTSNPN and CDR2 is SVGIG (reference sequence). The CDR3 has 15 residues. Researchers tagged individual cDNA molecules with unique molecular identifiers. TCRdb re-analysed the 5' RACE reads in MiXCR, keeping a single row per CDR3 protein. The table shows about 26,000 distinct CDR3 sequences, with around 5% occurring only once. Source material: whole blood. The source is an adult who was a healthcare worker with PCR-confirmed SARS-CoV-2 infection or an uninfected control (not recorded which). This chain uses TRBV30 with TRBJ2-1, with TRBD2 identical over 10 bases. The CDR3 is CAWSVGSGRGNEQFF. DNA of the CDR3: TGTGCCTGGAGTGTCGGGAGCGGGAGGGGGAATGAGCAGTTCTTC. Variable domain in full (rest from reference TRBV30 and TRBJ2-1): SQTIHQWPATLVQPVGSPLSLECTVEGTSNPNLYWYRQAAGRGLQLLFYSVGIGQISSEVPQNLSASRPQDRQFILSSKKLLLSDSGFYLCAWSVGSGRGNEQFFGPGTRLTVL.